This TCR beta chain was sequenced during a study of cytomegalovirus exposure and HLA in healthy donors. Study-wide findings and caveats: V- and J-gene trimming of TCR beta was linked (in a later analysis) to a missense DCLRE1C variant. Later examination showed HLA-associated TCR beta chains had greater clonal expansion than equally common others.

The CDR3 length is 14 residues. V was shortened by 2 bases and J by 2 bases, with 9 bases between the two germline ends. Germline CDR1 is MGHDK and CDR2 is SYGVNS. The PCR contained 60 Vbeta and 13 Jbeta primers. TCRdb's copy holds only in-frame clones and misses some; the assay was immunoSEQ multiplex PCR. Among 85,000 to 120,000 clones, 70% to 85% were seen once, and the ten largest hold 3% to 4%. Donors in the study were healthy people who gave bone marrow. About this clone: Its specificity is not known.

The TCR originated in a man in his 60s in good health and CMV-seronegative. The sample was PBMCs. The V gene is TRBV25-1, the J gene TRBJ2-5; no reliable D call. CDR3 sequence (DNA): TGTGCCAGCAGTGAAACTGGGCGACAAGAGACCCAGTACTTC. This codes for CASSETGRQETQYF. Filled out from reference TRBV25-1 and TRBJ2-5, the complete variable domain reads EADIYQTPRYLVIGTGKKITLECSQTMGHDKMYWYQQDPGMELHLIHYSYGVNSTEKGDLSSESTVSRIRTEHFPLTLESARPSHTSQYLCASSETGRQETQYFGPGTRLLVL.